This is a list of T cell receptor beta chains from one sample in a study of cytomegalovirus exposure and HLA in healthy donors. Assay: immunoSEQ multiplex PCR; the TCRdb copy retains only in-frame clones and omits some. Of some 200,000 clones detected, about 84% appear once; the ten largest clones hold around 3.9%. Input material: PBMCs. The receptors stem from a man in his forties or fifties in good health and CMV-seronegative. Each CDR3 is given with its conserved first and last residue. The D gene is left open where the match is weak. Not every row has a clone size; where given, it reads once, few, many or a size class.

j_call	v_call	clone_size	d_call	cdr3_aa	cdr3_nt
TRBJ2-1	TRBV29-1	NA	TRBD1	CSAGRQGASNEQFF	TGCAGCGCCGGAAGGCAGGGGGCCTCCAATGAGCAGTTCTTC
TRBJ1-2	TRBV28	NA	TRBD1	CASSLPGRGNYGYTF	TGTGCCAGCAGTTTACCTGGCAGGGGGAACTATGGCTACACCTTC
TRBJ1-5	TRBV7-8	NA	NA	CASSLDGRDGQPQHF	TGTGCCAGCAGCTTAGATGGCAGGGATGGGCAGCCCCAGCATTTT
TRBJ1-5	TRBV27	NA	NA	CASSLSYLQPQHF	TGTGCCAGCAGTTTATCTTATCTCCAGCCCCAGCATTTT
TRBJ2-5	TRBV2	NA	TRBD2	CASRGTSGGKETQYF	TGTGCCAGCAGGGGGACTAGCGGGGGGAAAGAGACCCAGTACTTC
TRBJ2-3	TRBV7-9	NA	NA	CASSLARGDTQYF	TGTGCCAGCAGCTTAGCCCGCGGGGATACGCAGTATTTT
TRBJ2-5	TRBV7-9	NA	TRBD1	CASSFTGGRQETQYF	TGTGCCAGCAGCTTCACAGGGGGCCGCCAAGAGACCCAGTACTTC
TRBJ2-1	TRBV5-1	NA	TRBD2	CASREAGDYNEQFF	TGCGCCAGCAGAGAAGCGGGGGATTACAATGAGCAGTTCTTC
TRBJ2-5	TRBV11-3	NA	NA	CASNAGKVPFQETQYF	TGTGCCAGCAACGCAGGTAAGGTCCCATTCCAAGAGACCCAGTACTTC
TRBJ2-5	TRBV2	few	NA	CASKLSGTKQETQYF	TGTGCCAGCAAGCTGAGTGGTACCAAACAAGAGACCCAGTACTTC
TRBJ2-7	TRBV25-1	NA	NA	CATRLEYEQYF	TGTGCCACTCGGTTAGAGTACGAGCAGTACTTC
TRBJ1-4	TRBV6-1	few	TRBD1	CASSGSTGEIQKLFF	TGTGCCAGCAGTGGTTCGACAGGGGAAATACAAAAACTGTTTTTT
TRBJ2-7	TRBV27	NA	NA	CASRNLQVQYF	TGTGCCAGCAGGAATCTCCAGGTGCAGTACTTC
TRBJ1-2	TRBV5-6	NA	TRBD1	CASSFGDSNYGYTF	TGTGCCAGCAGCTTTGGGGACAGCAACTATGGCTACACCTTC
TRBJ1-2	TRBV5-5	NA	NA	CASSLGGLDGYTF	TGTGCCAGCAGCTTAGGGGGTCTCGATGGCTACACCTTC
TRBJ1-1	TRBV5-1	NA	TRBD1	CASSETTGGDTEAFF	TGCGCCAGCAGCGAGACGACAGGGGGGGACACTGAAGCTTTCTTT
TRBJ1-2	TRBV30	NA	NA	CAWDQGTNYGYTF	TGTGCCTGGGATCAGGGTACTAACTATGGCTACACCTTC
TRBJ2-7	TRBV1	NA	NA	CTSSQDRRERYEQYF	TGCACCAGCAGCCAAGATCGGCGGGAGCGCTACGAGCAGTACTTC
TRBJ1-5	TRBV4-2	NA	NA	CASSFRTEINQPQHF	TGTGCCAGCAGCTTTCGGACAGAGATCAATCAGCCCCAGCATTTT
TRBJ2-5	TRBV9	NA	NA	CASSAGDGGETQYF	TGTGCCAGCAGCGCTGGGGACGGGGGAGAGACCCAGTACTTC
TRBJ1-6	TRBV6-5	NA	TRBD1	CASSPIGQVDSPLHF	TGTGCCAGCAGCCCCATCGGACAGGTTGACTCACCCCTCCACTTT
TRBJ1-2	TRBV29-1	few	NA	CSFTQSDGYTF	TGCAGCTTTACCCAATCGGATGGCTACACCTTC
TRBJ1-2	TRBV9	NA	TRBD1	CASSAEGAGGYTF	TGTGCCAGCAGCGCTGAGGGGGCCGGGGGCTACACCTTC
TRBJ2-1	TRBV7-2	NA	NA	CASSLGQNYNEQFF	TGTGCCAGCAGCTTAGGACAGAACTACAATGAGCAGTTCTTC
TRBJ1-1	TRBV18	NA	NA	CASSPNSQSNTEAFF	TGTGCCAGCTCACCAAATTCACAGTCGAACACTGAAGCTTTCTTT
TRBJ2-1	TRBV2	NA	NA	CASRATGEKYNEQFF	TGTGCCAGCAGGGCCACCGGGGAGAAATACAATGAGCAGTTCTTC
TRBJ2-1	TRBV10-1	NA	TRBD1	CASSETGQGFNEQFF	TGCGCCAGCAGTGAGACGGGACAGGGCTTCAATGAGCAGTTCTTC
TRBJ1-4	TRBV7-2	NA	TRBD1	CASSSRETGHEKLFF	TGTGCCAGCAGTTCTCGGGAGACAGGGCATGAAAAACTGTTTTTT
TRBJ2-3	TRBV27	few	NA	CASRIGDTQYF	TGTGCCAGCAGAATCGGTGATACGCAGTATTTT
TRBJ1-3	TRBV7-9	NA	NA	CASSGGGNTIYF	TGTGCCAGCAGCGGAGGTGGAAACACCATATATTTT